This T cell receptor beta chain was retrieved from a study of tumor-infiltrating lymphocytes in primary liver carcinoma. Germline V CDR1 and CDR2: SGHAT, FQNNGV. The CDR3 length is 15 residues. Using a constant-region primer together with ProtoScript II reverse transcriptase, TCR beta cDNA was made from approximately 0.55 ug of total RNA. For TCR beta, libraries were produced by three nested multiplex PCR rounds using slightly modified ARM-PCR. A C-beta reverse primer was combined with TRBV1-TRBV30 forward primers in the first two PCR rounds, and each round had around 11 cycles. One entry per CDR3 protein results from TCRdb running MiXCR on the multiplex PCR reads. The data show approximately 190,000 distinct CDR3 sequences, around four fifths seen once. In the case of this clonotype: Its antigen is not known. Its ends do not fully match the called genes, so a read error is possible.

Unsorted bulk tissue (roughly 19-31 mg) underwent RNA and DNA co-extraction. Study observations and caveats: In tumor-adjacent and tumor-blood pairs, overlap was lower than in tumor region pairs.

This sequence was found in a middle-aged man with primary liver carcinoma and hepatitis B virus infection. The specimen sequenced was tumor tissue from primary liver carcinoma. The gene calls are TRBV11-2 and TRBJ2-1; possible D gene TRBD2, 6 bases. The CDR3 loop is CVSSFSGPLDNEHFF. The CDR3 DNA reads TGTGTCAGCAGCTTTAGCGGACCACTCGACAATGAGCACTTCTTC.